This T cell receptor (beta chain) is from a study of beta chain features in type 1 diabetes. Findings and limits, study-wide: The study found fewer insertions and more deletions at VDJ junctions in type 1 diabetes patients.

This clone was picked up a small number of times. What it recognizes is unknown. Of the isolated RNA, all was reverse transcribed, and so the sequenced material was expressed TCRB transcripts. Method: immunoSEQ multiplex PCR; TCRdb's copy keeps in-frame clones and lacks some. The sample carries under 250,000 clones, 11% to 15% recorded once. CDR1 LNHDA and CDR2 SQIVND come from the germline V gene (reference sequence). The CDR3 spans 15 residues. Trimming cost V 2 bases and J 2 bases, with 12 bases left between them. The chain uses TRBV19 and TRBJ1-1; no definite D call. Sample: naive CD4+ T cells from blood. This clonotype was obtained from a woman aged 40 to 49 in good health. Here the CDR3 reads CASSILWAGNTEAFF. DNA of the CDR3: TGTGCCAGTAGTATATTGTGGGCCGGCAACACTGAAGCTTTCTTT.